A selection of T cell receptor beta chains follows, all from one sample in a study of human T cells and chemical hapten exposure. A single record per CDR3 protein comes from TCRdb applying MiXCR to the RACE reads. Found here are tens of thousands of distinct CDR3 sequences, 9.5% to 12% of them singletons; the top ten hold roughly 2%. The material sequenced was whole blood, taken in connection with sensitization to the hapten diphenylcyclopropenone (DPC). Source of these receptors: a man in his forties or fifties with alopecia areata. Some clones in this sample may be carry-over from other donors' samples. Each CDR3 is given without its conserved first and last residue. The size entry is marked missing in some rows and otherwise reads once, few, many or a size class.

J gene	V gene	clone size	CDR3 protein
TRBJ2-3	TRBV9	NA	ASSGLELVTDTQY
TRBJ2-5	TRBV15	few	ATRRTGQETQY
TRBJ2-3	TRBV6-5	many	ASRIREGSTDTQY
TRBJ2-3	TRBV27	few	ASSTRRRGVTDTQY
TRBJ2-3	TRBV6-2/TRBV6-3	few	ASSYDGTGGSTDTQY
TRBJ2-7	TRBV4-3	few	ASSQGNSYEQY
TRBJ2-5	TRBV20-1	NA	SAGRQSQETQY
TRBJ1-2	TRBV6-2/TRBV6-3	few	ASRRQGADGYT
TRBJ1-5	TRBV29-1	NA	SVESGANQPQH
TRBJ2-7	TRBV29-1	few	SVPGTSGYEQY
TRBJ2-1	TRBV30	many	AWRPGNSNEQF
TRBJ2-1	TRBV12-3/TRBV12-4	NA	ASSKDNYNEQF
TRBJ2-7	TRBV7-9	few	ASSSPDRGNYEQY
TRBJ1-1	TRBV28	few	ASIPSMNTEAF
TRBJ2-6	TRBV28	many	ASSLFAGGPSGANVLT
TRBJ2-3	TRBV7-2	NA	ASRRRLAGGEVTDTQY
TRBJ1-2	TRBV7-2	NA	ASSLPDSNYGYT
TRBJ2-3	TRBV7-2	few	ASGDTDTQY
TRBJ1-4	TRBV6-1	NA	ASSRDRDRVRVNEKLF
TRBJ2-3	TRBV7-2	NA	ASSPPAVTDTQY
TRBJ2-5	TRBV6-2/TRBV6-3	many	ASSYDRTGPETQY
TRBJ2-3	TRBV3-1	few	ASSLAGGVDTQY
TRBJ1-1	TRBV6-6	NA	ASSPRTEAF
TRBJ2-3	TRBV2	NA	ASSRDRETSADTQY
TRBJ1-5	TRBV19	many	ASTAPGGLGSNQPQH
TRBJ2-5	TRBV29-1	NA	SVVARETQY
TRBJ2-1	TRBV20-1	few	SVDGPEQF
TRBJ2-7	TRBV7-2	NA	ASSATSYEQY
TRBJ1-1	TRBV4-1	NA	ARRGNTEAF
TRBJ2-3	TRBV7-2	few	ASSSPSYSAPSPTDTQY
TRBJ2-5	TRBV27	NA	ASSPGQVQETQY
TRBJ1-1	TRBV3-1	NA	ASSQDVGGAF
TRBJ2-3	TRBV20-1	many	SAPLRAGPTDTQY
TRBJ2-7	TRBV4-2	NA	ASSRTTQGLAGGRYEQY
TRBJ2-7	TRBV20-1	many	SAREGTYEQY
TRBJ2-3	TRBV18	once	ASSPSDTQY
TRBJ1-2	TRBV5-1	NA	ASSFGEGYT
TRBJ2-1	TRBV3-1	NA	ASSQEARAYNEQF
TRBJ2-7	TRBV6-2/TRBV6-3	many	ASSLGEKYEQY
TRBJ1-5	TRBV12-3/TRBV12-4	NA	ASSLGGQNHPQH
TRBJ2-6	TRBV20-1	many	SAISGANVLT
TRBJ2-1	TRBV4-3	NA	ASSQESGRDNEQF
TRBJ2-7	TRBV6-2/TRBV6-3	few	ASSLGSPILLY
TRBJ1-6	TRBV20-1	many	SAREGAGNSPLH
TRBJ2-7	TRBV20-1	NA	SARGGLAGISYEQY
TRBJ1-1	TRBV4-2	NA	ASSRSEQGISEAF
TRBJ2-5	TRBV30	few	ACGQGTETQY
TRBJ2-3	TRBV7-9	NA	ASSRPSGRASRDTQY